This TCR beta chain appears in the sequencing data of a study of shared clonotypes between healthy human individuals (dated by TCRdb to the early 2020s). Regarding the study in general: Two women and three men aged 18 to 49 years were included in the cohort. Per donor, three plates each were used for CD4 naive and CD4 memory, two for CD8 naive, and one for CD8 memory. Blood TCR repertoires of a handful of healthy adults were deeply sequenced to estimate repertoire size and the extent of clonotype sharing between individuals. Libraries were prepared and TCR repertoires were sequenced by different laboratories using diverse techniques, in order to increase sequencing depth and limit assay-specific biases. Each donor's leukapheresis produced roughly between roughly 0.85 and 9 billion PBMCs.

TCR CDR3 regions were amplified from genomic DNA by multiplex PCR using the deep immunoSEQ assay. Extracted genomic DNA from each cell subset was distributed evenly across all wells of several immunoSEQ 96-well plates, and each plate was treated as a replicate. Each replicate PCR for sorted subsets received 200 ng genomic DNA, equal to some 32,000 T cell genomes. The purified libraries were quantified using a Qubit 3.0 fluorometer, sized with a Bioanalyzer 2100, and then quantified again using the KAPA Library Quantification kit. Each immunoSEQ 96-well plate was sequenced on its own single-read 150-cycle Illumina NextSeq 550 flow cell. The authors' pipeline ran thus. Because only junctional sequences without quality scores were contained in the immunoSEQ output, filtering matching that applied to full-length reads could not be performed. To assign V/J genes and CDR3, sequences were annotated against IMGT germline references using PyIR, a Python wrapper for IgBLAST v1.9. Any read was removed if the V/J assignment was weak (E-value above 1e-6), the CDR3 was missing, or the read contained stop codons, out-of-frame junctions, or ambiguous translated residues. V3J clonotypes were defined by identical inferred V gene, J gene, and CDR3 amino acid sequence. To compute the percentage overlap between repertoires, the number of shared unique clonotypes was divided by the size of the smaller repertoire. Richness of each repertoire was evaluated using RTK rarefaction, the Chao1 estimator, and Recon v2.1 estimates of unobserved clonotypes. Generation probabilities for all TCRbeta clonotypes obtained by the gDNA method from a handful of donors were computed using OLGA. The clones in this table, taken by TCRdb from immuneACCESS, are in-frame only. Not every clone is retained; where verified, under half of the shortfall comes from an unresolved V gene, and the cause of the rest is unknown. V and J calls and clone size come straight from that table; D and trimming were deduced from the DNA. This sample lists roughly 2.5 million clones; over 85% were detected once. The ten largest clonotypes hold under 0.15% of the sample.

CDR1 and CDR2, looked up from the germline V gene (reference sequence), are GTSNPN and SVGIG. The V and J ends are trimmed by 1 base and 11 bases, leaving 14 bases between them. The CDR3 starts with the cysteine, ends with the phenylalanine, and has 12 residues. Only CDR3 DNA is held: 36 bases, read in frame from base 1. General conclusions and limits of the study: The small number of donors limited the genetic and exposure-history diversity represented. Only blood was sampled, and tissue TCR repertoires likely differ from those in blood. Clonotypes shared by all four sorted-subset donors showed higher generation probabilities than non-shared clonotypes. Even with the large sequencing depth, rarefaction of the sorted-subset datasets indicated that sequencing was incomplete. Sharing across four donors was observed for around 5% of naive CD4, over 3% of naive CD8, about 2.3% of memory CD4, and around 0.44% of memory CD8 clonotypes. Pairwise subsampling led to the expectation that sequencing depth would affect the degree of clonotype sharing among donors. Larger estimated clonotype richness was generally found for naive subsets than for memory subsets.

The donors were healthy, HIV-negative adults with no recently reported acute infections or vaccinations. All donors were Caucasian adults living in Nashville, Tennessee, USA. CD4+ T cells were enriched by magnetic negative selection, after which naive cells were positively selected on CD45RA and the negative fraction was taken as the memory subset. After blood collection by leukapheresis, PBMCs were isolated using Ficoll-Histopaque density gradient centrifugation and then cryopreserved in the vapor phase of liquid nitrogen. Purity and quantity of every magnetically sorted T cell population were checked by analytical flow cytometry. From each sorted fraction, genomic DNA was isolated and quantified by UV absorbance on a Nanodrop 2000c. Concerning this clone: No antigen is known for it. Qualities for individual bases were not recorded, and no much larger clone is one base off.

Sequenced input: naive CD4+ T cells sorted from blood. Sample cell subset or site, as interpreted from the label and publication: CD45RA+ positively selected. The rearranged chain carries TRBV30 and TRBJ2-5; D gene: possibly TRBD1, on 6 matching bases. This TCR was sampled from a man aged 18 to 30 in good health. The CDR3 region reads CAWSAQGGEQYF. The DNA sequence reads TGTGCCTGGAGTGCACAGGGTGGAGAGCAGTACTTC.